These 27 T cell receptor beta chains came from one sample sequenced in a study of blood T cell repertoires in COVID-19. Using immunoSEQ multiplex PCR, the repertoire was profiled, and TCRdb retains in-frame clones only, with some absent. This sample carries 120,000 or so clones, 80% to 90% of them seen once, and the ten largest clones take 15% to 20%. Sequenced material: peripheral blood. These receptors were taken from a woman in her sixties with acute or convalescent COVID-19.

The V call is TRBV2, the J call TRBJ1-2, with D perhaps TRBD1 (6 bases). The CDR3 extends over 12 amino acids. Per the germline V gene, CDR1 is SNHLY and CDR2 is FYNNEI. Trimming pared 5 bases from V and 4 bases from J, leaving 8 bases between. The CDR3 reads CASSWDIYGYTF. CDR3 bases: TGTGCCAGCAGTTGGGACATCTATGGCTACACCTTC. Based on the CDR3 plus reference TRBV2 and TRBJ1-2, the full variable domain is EPEVTQTPSHQVTQMGQEVILRCVPISNHLYFYWYRQILGQKVEFLVSFYNNEISEKSEIFDDQFSVERPDGSNFTLKIRSTKLEDSAMYFCASSWDIYGYTFGSGTRLTVV.

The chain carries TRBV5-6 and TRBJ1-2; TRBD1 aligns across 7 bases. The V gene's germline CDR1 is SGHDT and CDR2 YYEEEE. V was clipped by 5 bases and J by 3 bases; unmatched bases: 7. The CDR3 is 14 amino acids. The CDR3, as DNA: TGTGCCAGCAGTTCGACAGGGTTTGACTATGGCTACACCTTC. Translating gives CASSSTGFDYGYTF.

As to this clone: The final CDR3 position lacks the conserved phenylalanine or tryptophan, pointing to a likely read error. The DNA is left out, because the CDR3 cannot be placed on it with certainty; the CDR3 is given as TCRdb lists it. The CDR3 sequence is CASAQGARGLPS. The V call is TRBV6-4, the J call TRBJ1-1; the table gives TRBD1 as D, unverified against the DNA. Per the germline V gene, CDR1 is MRHNA and CDR2 is SNTAGT. The CDR3 numbers 12 amino acids, ends counted.

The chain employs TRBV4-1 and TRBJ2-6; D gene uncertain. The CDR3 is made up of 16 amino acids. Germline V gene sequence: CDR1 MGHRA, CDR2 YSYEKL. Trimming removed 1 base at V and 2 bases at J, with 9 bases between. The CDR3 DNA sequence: TGCGCCAGCAGCCAAGCCGTAGTAACTGGGGCCAACGTCCTGACTTTC. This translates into CASSQAVVTGANVLTF.

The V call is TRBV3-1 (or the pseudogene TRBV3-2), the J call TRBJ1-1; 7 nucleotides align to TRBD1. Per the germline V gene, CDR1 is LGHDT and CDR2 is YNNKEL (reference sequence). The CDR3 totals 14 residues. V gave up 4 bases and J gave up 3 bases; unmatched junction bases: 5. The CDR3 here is CASSRLDRDTEAFF. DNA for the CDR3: TGTGCCAGCAGCCGACTTGACAGGGACACTGAAGCTTTCTTT.

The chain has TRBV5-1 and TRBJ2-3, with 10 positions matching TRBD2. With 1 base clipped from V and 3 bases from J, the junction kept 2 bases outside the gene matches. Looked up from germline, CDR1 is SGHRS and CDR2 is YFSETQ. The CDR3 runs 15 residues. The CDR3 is CASSLQRGGTDTQYF. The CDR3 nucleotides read TGCGCCAGCAGCTTGCAGCGGGGGGGGACAGATACGCAGTATTTT.

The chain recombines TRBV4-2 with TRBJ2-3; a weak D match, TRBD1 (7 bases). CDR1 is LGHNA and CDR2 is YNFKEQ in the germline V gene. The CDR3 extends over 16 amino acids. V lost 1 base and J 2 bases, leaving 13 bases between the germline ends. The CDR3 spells CASSQAEGALTDTQYF. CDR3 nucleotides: TGTGCCAGCAGCCAAGCGGAGGGGGCGCTCACAGATACGCAGTATTTT.

Here the CDR3 DNA reads TGCGCCAGCAGCCAAGAACCCCGACAGGGTGAAGGCTACACCTTC. Its protein is CASSQEPRQGEGYTF. The chain couples TRBV4-3 to TRBJ1-2, with 7 positions matching TRBD1. The CDR3 has 15 amino acids. CDR1 is LGHNA and CDR2 is YSLEER in the germline V gene. The trim removed 0 bases at V and 8 bases at J, leaving 9 bases unmatched.

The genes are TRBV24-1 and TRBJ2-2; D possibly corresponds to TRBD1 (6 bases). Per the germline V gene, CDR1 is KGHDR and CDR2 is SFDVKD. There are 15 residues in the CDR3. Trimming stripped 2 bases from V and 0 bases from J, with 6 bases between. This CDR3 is CATSDSGANTGELFF. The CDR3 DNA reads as TGTGCCACCAGTGATTCAGGGGCGAACACCGGGGAGCTGTTTTTT.

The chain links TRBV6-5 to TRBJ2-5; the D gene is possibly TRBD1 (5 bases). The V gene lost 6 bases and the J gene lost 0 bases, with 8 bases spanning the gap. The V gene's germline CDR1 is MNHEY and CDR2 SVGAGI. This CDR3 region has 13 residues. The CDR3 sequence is CASRTGNQETQYF. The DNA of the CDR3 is TGTGCCAGCAGAACAGGAAACCAAGAGACCCAGTACTTC.

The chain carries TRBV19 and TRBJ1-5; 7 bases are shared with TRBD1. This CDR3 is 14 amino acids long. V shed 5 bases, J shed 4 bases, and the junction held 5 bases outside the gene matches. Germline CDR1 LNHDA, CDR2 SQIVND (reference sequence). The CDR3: CASSPTGQNQPQHF. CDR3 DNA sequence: TGTGCCAGTAGTCCGACAGGGCAAAATCAGCCCCAGCATTTT.

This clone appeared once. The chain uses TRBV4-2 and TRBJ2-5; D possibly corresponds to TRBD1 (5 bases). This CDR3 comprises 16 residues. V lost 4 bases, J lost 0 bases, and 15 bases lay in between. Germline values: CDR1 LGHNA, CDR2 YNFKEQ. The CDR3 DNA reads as TGTGCCAGCAGCCGAATGGGGCAGGCTAACCAAGAGACCCAGTACTTC. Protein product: CASSRMGQANQETQYF.

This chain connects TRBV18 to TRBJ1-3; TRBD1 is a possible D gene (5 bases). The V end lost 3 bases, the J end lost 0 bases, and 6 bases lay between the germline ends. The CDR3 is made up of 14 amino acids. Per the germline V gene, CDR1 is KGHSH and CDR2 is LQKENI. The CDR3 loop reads CASSPDSSGNTIYF. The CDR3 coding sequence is TGTGCCAGCTCACCCGACAGCTCTGGAAACACCATATATTTT.

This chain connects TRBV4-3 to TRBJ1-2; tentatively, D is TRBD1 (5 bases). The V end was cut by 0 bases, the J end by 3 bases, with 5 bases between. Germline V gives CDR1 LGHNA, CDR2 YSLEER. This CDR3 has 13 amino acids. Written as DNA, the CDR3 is TGCGCCAGCAGCCAAGAGGGGCACTATGGCTACACCTTC. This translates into CASSQEGHYGYTF.

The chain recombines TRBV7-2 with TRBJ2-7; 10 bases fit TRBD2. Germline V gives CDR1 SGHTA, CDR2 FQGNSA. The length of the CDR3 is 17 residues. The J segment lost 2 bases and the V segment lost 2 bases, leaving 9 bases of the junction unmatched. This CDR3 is CASSLYSSGGAAYEQYF. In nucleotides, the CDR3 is TGTGCCAGCAGCTTATATTCCAGCGGGGGGGCCGCCTACGAGCAGTACTTC. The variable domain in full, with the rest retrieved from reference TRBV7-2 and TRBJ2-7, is GAGVSQSPSNKVTEKGKDVELRCDPISGHTALYWYRQSLGQGLEFLIYFQGNSAPDKSGLPSDRFSAERTGGSVSTLTIQRTQQEDSAVYLCASSLYSSGGAAYEQYFGPGTRLTVT.

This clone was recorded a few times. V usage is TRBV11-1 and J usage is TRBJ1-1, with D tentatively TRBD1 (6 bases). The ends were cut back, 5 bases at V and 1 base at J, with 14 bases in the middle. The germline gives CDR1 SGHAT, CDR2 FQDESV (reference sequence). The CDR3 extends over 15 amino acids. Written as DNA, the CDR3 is TGTGCCAGCAGCCGAGTTCGAGGGGGGAACACTGAAGCTTTCTTT. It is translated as CASSRVRGGNTEAFF.

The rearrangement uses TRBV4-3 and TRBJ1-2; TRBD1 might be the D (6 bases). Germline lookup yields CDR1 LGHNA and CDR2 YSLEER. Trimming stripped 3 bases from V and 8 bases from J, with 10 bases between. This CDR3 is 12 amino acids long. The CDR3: CASSQGARGYTF. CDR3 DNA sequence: TGCGCCAGCAGCCAGGGGGCTAGGGGCTACACCTTC.

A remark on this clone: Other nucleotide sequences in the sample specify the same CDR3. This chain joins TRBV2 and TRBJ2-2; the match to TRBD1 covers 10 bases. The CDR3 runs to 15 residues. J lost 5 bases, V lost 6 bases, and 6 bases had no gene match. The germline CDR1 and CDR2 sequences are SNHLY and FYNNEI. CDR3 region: CASRPGTGVTGELFF. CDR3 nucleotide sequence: TGTGCCAGCAGACCCGGGACAGGGGTTACCGGGGAGCTGTTTTTT.

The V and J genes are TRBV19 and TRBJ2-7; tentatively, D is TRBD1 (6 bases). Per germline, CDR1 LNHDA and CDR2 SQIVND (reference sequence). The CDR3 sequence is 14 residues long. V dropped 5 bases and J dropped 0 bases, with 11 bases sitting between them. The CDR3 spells CASSAGQFSYEQYF. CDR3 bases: TGTGCCAGTAGTGCCGGACAGTTCTCCTACGAGCAGTACTTC.

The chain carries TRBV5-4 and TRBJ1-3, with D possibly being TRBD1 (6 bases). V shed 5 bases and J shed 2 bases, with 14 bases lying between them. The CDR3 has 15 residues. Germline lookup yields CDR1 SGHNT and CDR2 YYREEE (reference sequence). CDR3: CASSGGSRAGNTIYF. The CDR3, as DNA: TGTGCCAGCAGTGGGGGCTCGCGGGCTGGAAACACCATATATTTT.

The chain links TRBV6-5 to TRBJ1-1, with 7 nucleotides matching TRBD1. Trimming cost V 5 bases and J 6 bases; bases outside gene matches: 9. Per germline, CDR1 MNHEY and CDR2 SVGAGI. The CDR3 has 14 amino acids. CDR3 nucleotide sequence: TGTGCCAGCAGTACGACAGGGTTGGGGGCTGAAGCTTTCTTT. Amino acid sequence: CASSTTGLGAEAFF.

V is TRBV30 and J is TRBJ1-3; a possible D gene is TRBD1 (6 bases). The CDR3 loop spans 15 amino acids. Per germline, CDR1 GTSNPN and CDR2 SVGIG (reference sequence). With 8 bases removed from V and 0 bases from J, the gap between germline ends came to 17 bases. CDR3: CAGVGQLDSGNTIYF. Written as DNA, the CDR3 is TGTGCCGGAGTAGGACAGCTAGACTCTGGAAACACCATATATTTT. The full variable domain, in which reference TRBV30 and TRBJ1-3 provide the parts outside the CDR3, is SQTIHQWPATLVQPVGSPLSLECTVEGTSNPNLYWYRQAAGRGLQLLFYSVGIGQISSEVPQNLSASRPQDRQFILSSKKLLLSDSGFYLCAGVGQLDSGNTIYFGEGSWLTVV.

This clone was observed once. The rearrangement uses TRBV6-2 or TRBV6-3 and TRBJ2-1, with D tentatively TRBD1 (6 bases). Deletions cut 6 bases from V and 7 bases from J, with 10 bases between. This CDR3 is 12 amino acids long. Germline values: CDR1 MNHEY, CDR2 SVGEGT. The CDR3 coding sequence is TGTGCCAGCAGCACAGGGATGAATGAGCAGTTCTTC. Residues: CASSTGMNEQFF.

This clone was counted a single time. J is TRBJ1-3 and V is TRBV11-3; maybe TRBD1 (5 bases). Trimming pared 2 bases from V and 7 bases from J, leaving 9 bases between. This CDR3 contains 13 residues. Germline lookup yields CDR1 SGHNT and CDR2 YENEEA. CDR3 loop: CASSLSRGNTIYF. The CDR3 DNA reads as TGTGCCAGCAGCTTATCCCGGGGGAACACCATATATTTT.

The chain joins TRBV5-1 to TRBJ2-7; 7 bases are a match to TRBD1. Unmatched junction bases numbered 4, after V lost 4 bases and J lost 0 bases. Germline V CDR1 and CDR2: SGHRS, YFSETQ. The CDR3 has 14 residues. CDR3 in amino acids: CASSRTGGSYEQYF. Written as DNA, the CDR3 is TGCGCCAGCAGCCGGACAGGTGGCTCCTACGAGCAGTACTTC.

CDR3 loop: CASSPDIAGGQETQYF. Here the CDR3 DNA reads TGTGCCAGCAGCCCAGACATAGCGGGGGGACAAGAGACCCAGTACTTC. The chain carries TRBV11-2 and TRBJ2-5; 10 bases agree with TRBD2. CDR1 is SGHAT and CDR2 is FQNNGV in the germline V gene. The length of the CDR3 is 16 residues. V lost 5 bases to trimming and J lost 2 bases; unmatched junction nucleotides: 8. The full variable domain, rest sourced from reference TRBV11-2 and TRBJ2-5, is EAGVAQSPRYKIIEKRQSVAFWCNPISGHATLYWYQQILGQGPKLLIQFQNNGVVDDSQLPKDRFSAERLKGVDSTLKIQPAKLEDSAVYLCASSPDIAGGQETQYFGPGTRLLVL.

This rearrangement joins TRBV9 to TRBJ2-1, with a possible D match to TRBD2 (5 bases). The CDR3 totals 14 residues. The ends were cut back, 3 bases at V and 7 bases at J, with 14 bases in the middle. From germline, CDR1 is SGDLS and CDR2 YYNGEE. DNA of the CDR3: TGTGCCAGCAGCGATAGCGCCGATAGGAATGAGCAGTTCTTC. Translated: CASSDSADRNEQFF.